The 7 T cell receptor beta chains in this list originate from one sample, sequenced in a study of T-cell reconstitution after alpha-beta-depleted transplantation in children. TCRbeta library construction was performed incorporating unique molecular identifiers. TCRdb itself ran the PCR reads through MiXCR, one entry per CDR3 protein. The repertoire holds approximately 290,000 distinct CDR3 sequences, with 11% as singletons. The starting material was peripheral blood, obtained 180 days after TCRalphabeta/CD19-depleted stem cell transplant. Every receptor here comes from a male patient under 10 years old who had a stem cell transplant for chronic granulomatous disease, so the T cells may come from the graft donor.

About this clonotype: This may be a read error, as it is one base from a much larger clone. This rearrangement joins TRBV29-1 to TRBJ2-1; possible D gene TRBD2, 6 bases. CDR1 and CDR2 (germline): SQVTM, ANQGSEA. The ends were cut back, 4 bases at V and 1 base at J, with 17 bases in the middle. The CDR3 sequence is 16 residues long. The CDR3 sequence: CSVVLLSGWSYNEQFF. In DNA, the CDR3 is TGCAGCGTTGTCCTTCTCAGCGGGTGGTCCTACAATGAGCAGTTCTTC.

This clonotype was recorded many times. The V call is TRBV9, the J call TRBJ1-3; no definite D call. V lost 0 bases, J lost 0 bases, and 10 bases lay in between. Germline V gene data show CDR1 as SGDLS and CDR2 as YYNGEE. This CDR3 is built from 16 residues. In DNA, the CDR3 is TGTGCCAGCAGCGTAGCTGCAGGAATCTCTGGAAACACCATATATTTT. It yields the protein CASSVAAGISGNTIYF.

This clonotype appeared many times. V usage is TRBV28 and J usage is TRBJ2-2, with D tentatively TRBD1 (5 bases). CDR3 length equals 17 residues. V lost 2 bases and J lost 1, with 14 bases in between. CDR1 and CDR2 (germline): MDHEN, SYDVKM. The CDR3 here is CASSLRRSRVNTGELFF. CDR3 DNA: TGTGCCAGCAGTTTACGACGATCCAGGGTGAACACCGGGGAGCTGTTTTTT.

This clonotype was detected only once. The V call is TRBV28, the J call TRBJ2-4; either TRBD1 or TRBD2 may fit D (7 bases each). V was clipped by 5 bases and J by 7 bases, with 18 bases between them. Per the germline V gene, CDR1 is MDHEN and CDR2 is SYDVKM. The CDR3 has 15 amino acids. CDR3 residues: CASSPHRQGGNIQYF. CDR3 coding DNA: TGTGCCAGCAGTCCCCATCGACAGGGAGGGAACATTCAGTACTTC.

This clonotype was seen once. Sequence at one end of the junction differs from germline and may be a read error. The V call is TRBV6-4, the J call TRBJ2-5; 13 bases map to TRBD2. The CDR3 has 19 amino acids. CDR1 is MRHNA and CDR2 is SNTAGT in the germline V gene. The CDR3 nucleotides are TGTGCCTGCAGTTTACGGGAGAGGACTAGCGGGAGCCCTCAAGAGACCCAGTACTTC. Its protein is CACSLRERTSGSPQETQYF.

The chain has TRBV3-1 and TRBJ2-1; 7 bases are shared with TRBD2. Germline V gives CDR1 LGHDT, CDR2 YNNKEL (reference sequence). V lost 1 base and J lost 9; bases outside the gene matches: 9. The CDR3 runs 15 residues. The CDR3, as DNA: TGTGCCAGCAGCCAAGGGGTGGGGGGGATGGGTGAGCAGTTCTTC. Translated: CASSQGVGGMGEQFF.

Ten or more counts support this clonotype. This chain links TRBV12-3 or TRBV12-4 with TRBJ2-3, with TRBD2 matching 14 bases. The CDR3 totals 15 residues. J gave up 1 base and V 6 bases, and 0 bases lay outside the gene matches. In DNA form, the CDR3 reads TGTGCCAGCAGGGGACTAGCGGGGGGCACAGATACGCAGTATTTT. Its translation: CASRGLAGGTDTQYF.